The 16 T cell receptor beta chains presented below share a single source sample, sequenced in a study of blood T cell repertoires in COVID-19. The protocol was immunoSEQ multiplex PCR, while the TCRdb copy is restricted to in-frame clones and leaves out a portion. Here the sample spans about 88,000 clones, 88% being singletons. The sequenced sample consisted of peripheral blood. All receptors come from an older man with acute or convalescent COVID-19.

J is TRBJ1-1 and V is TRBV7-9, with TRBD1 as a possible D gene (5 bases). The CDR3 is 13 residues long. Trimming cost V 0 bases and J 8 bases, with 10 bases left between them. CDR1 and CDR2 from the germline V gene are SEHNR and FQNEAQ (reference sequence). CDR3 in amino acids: CASSLAWGLEAFF. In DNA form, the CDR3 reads TGTGCCAGCAGCTTAGCTTGGGGCCTCGAAGCTTTCTTT.

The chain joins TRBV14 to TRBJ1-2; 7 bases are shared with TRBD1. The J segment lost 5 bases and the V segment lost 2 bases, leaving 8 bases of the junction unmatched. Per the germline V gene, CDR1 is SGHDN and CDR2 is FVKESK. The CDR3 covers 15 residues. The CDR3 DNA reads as TGTGCCAGCAGCCAATCAGGTGACAGGGTGTATGGCTACACCTTC. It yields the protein CASSQSGDRVYGYTF.

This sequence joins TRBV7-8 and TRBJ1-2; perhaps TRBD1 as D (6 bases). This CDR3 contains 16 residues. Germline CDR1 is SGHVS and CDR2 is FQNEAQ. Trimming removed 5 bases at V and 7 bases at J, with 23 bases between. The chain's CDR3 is CASSLQTGPSVFGYTF. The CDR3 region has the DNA TGTGCCAGCAGCCTCCAGACAGGCCCTAGTGTCTTTGGCTACACCTTC.

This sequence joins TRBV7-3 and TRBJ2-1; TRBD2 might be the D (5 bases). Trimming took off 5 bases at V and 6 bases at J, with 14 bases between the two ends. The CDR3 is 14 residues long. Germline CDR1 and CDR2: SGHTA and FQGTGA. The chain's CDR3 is CASSKADRANEQFF. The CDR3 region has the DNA TGTGCCAGCAGCAAAGCGGACCGTGCCAATGAGCAGTTCTTC. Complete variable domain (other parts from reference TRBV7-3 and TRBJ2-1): GAGVSQTPSNKVTEKGKYVELRCDPISGHTALYWYRQSLGQGPEFLIYFQGTGAADDSGLPNDRFFAVRPEGSVSTLKIQRTERGDSAVYLCASSKADRANEQFFGPGTRLTVL.

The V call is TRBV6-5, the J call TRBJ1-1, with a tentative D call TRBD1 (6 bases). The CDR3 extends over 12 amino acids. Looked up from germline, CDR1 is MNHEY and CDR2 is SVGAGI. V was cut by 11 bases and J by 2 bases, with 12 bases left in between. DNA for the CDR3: TGTGCCTGCCACAGGGCCAACACTGAAGCTTTCTTT. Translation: CACHRANTEAFF.

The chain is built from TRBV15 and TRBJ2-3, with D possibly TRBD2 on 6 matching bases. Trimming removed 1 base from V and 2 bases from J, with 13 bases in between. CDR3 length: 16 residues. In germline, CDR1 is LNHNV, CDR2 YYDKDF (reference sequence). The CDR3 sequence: CATSRGTGEHTDTQYF. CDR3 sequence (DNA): TGTGCCACCAGCAGAGGGACGGGGGAACACACAGATACGCAGTATTTT.

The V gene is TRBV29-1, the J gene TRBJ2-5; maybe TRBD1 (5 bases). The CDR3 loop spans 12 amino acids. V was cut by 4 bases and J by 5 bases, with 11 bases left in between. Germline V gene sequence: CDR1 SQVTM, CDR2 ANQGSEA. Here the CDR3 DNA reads TGCAGCGTTGGACTGGGGCTGGAGACCCAGTACTTC. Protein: CSVGLGLETQYF.

CDR3 amino acids: CASKLGPNQPQHF. CDR3 in DNA: TGTGCCAGCAAGTTGGGCCCGAATCAGCCCCAGCATTTT. The chain recombines TRBV6-5 with TRBJ1-5, with no clear D. The V gene lost 7 bases and the J gene lost 4 bases, with 11 bases spanning the gap. The CDR3 covers 13 residues. Per germline, CDR1 MNHEY and CDR2 SVGAGI.

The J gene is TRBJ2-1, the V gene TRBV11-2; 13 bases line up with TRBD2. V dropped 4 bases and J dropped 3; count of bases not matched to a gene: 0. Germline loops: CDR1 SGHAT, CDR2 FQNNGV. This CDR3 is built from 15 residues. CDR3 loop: CASSWTSGSYNEQFF. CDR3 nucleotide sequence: TGTGCCAGCAGCTGGACTAGCGGGAGCTACAATGAGCAGTTCTTC.

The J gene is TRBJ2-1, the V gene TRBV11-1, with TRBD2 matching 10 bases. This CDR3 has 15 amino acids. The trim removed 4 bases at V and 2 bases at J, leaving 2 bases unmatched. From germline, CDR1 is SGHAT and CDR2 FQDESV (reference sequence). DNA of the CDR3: TGTGCCAGCAGCTCAGCGGGGGGGCCCTACAATGAGCAGTTCTTC. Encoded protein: CASSSAGGPYNEQFF.

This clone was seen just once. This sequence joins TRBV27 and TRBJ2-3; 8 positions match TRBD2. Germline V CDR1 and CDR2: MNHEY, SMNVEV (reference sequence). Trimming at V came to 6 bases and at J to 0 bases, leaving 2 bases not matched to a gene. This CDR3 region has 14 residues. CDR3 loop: CASRGTRSTDTQYF. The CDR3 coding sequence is TGTGCCAGCAGAGGGACTAGAAGCACAGATACGCAGTATTTT.

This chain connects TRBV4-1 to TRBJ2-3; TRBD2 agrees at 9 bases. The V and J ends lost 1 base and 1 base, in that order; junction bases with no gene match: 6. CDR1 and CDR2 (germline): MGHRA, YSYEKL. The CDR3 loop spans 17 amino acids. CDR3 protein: CASSQGGTSLGTDTQYF. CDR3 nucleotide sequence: TGCGCCAGCAGCCAAGGGGGGACTAGCTTGGGCACAGATACGCAGTATTTT.

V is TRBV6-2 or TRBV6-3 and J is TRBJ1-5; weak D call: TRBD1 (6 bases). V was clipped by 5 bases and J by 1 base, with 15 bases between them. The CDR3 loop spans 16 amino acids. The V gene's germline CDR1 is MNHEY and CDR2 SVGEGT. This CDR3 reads CASSRSRQGSNQPQHF. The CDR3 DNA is TGTGCCAGCAGTCGGAGCCGGCAGGGGAGCAATCAGCCCCAGCATTTT.

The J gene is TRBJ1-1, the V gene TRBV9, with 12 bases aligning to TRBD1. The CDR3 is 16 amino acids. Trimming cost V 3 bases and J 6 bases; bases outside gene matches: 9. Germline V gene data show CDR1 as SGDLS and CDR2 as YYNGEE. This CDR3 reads CASSGWGDRGLAEAFF. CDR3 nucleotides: TGTGCCAGCAGCGGATGGGGGGACAGGGGGCTTGCTGAAGCTTTCTTT.

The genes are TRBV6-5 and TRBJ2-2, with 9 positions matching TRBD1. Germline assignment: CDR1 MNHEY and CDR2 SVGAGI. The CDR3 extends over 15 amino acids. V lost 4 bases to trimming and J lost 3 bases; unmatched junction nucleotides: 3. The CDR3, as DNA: TGTGCCAGCAGTTTAACAGGGGGCTACACCGGGGAGCTGTTTTTT. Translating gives CASSLTGGYTGELFF.

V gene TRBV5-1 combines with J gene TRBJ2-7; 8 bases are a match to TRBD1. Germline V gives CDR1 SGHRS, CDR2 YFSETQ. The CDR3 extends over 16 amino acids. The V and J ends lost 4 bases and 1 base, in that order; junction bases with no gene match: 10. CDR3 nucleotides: TGCGCCAGCAGCAAACCAGACAGGGGTTCATCCTACGAGCAGTACTTC. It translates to CASSKPDRGSSYEQYF.